Listed below are T cell receptor beta chains from one sample, sequenced in a study of shared clonotypes between healthy human individuals. Only in-frame clones appear in the TCRdb table, and some are missing; sequencing was by immunoSEQ multiplex PCR. Of just over 2,000,000 clones detected, about 95% appear once; the ten largest clones hold around 1.1%. The sample comprised naive CD8+ T cells sorted from blood. These receptors all stem from a man aged 18 to 29 in good health. The CDR3 runs from the conserved cysteine through the conserved F or W. D genes are given only for firm matches. Size values are once, few and many counts, or a class for expanded clones, and some rows have none.

v_gene	abundance	d_gene	j_gene	CDR3aa	CDR3nt
TRBV5-1	once	TRBD1	TRBJ2-5	CASSLLETGMETQYF	TGCGCCAGCAGCTTGCTGGAGACAGGGATGGAGACCCAGTACTTC
TRBV2	-	-	TRBJ1-2	CASSESLSNYGYTF	TGTGCCAGCAGTGAAAGTCTCAGTAACTATGGCTACACCTTC
TRBV4-3	-	TRBD1	TRBJ1-1	CASSQEGTGNLNTEAFF	TGCGCCAGCAGCCAAGAAGGGACAGGGAACTTGAACACTGAAGCTTTCTTT
TRBV9	-	TRBD2	TRBJ2-1	CASSPSGTGYNEQFF	TGTGCCAGCAGCCCTAGCGGGACGGGCTACAATGAGCAGTTCTTC
TRBV19	-	TRBD2	TRBJ2-7	CASSFRAGDEQYF	TGTGCCAGTAGTTTCAGAGCGGGGGACGAGCAGTACTTC
TRBV6-5	-	-	TRBJ2-7	CASSYDLEGLEQYF	TGTGCCAGCAGTTACGACCTAGAGGGGCTCGAGCAGTACTTC
TRBV7-3	-	-	TRBJ2-1	CASSPIPGLRIGEQFF	TGTGCCAGCAGCCCCATTCCGGGACTGCGTATCGGTGAGCAGTTCTTC
TRBV7-9	few	-	TRBJ2-3	CASSDGQSSTDTQYF	TGTGCCAGCAGCGATGGACAATCGAGCACAGATACGCAGTATTTT
TRBV27	-	-	TRBJ1-1	CASSLNGGDTEAFF	TGTGCCAGCAGTTTAAACGGGGGCGACACTGAAGCTTTCTTT
TRBV7-2	-	-	TRBJ2-2	CASSLSAGGELFF	TGTGCCAGCAGCTTATCGGCAGGCGGGGAGCTGTTTTTT
TRBV5-6	-	TRBD1	TRBJ2-7	CASSLRDRYIEQYF	TGTGCCAGCAGCCTCCGGGACAGGTATATCGAGCAGTACTTC
TRBV10-2	few	TRBD1	TRBJ2-2	CASTGQGGTGELFF	TGCGCCAGCACGGGACAGGGAGGAACCGGGGAGCTGTTTTTT
TRBV5-4	few	-	TRBJ1-2	CASSLGGSYGYTF	TGTGCCAGCAGCTTGGGAGGGTCCTATGGCTACACCTTC
TRBV9	-	-	TRBJ2-3	CATTPGPTTDTQYF	TGTGCCACGACCCCGGGACCCACGACAGATACGCAGTATTTT
TRBV10-2	many	-	TRBJ2-3	CASSQGLSTDTQYF	TGCGCCAGCAGTCAGGGGCTTAGCACAGATACGCAGTATTTT
TRBV18	-	TRBD2	TRBJ2-1	CASSPSSALAGGSPFYGEQFF	TGTGCCAGCTCACCCTCTAGTGCTCTAGCGGGGGGTTCGCCCTTTTACGGTGAGCAGTTCTTC
TRBV2	once	-	TRBJ1-4	CASLPVLNEKLFF	TGTGCCAGCTTGCCAGTACTAAATGAAAAACTGTTTTTT
TRBV7-8	-	TRBD2	TRBJ2-1	CASSPGLAGSSYNEQFF	TGTGCCAGCAGCCCAGGATTAGCGGGGAGCTCCTACAATGAGCAGTTCTTC
TRBV10-3	-	TRBD1	TRBJ1-1	CAINRDSNTEAFF	TGTGCCATCAACCGGGACAGCAACACTGAAGCTTTCTTT
TRBV4-1	-	TRBD1	TRBJ2-7	CASSQDETGVEQYF	TGCGCCAGCAGCCAAGATGAGACAGGGGTCGAGCAGTACTTC
TRBV6-1	-	-	TRBJ2-7	CATLKGHEQYF	TGTGCCACCTTGAAGGGCCACGAGCAGTACTTC
TRBV6-5	-	-	TRBJ2-5	CASSYGQGSQETQYF	TGTGCCAGCAGTTACGGGCAGGGTTCACAAGAGACCCAGTACTTC
TRBV27	-	-	TRBJ2-2	CASKPLGRGGTGELFF	TGTGCCAGCAAACCTTTAGGTAGGGGAGGCACCGGGGAGCTGTTTTTT
TRBV25-1	-	TRBD1	TRBJ2-5	CARPCSGTVMRETQYF	TGTGCCAGGCCGTGCTCCGGGACAGTAATGCGAGAGACCCAGTACTTC
TRBV6-5	-	TRBD2	TRBJ2-2	CASSVFGRGAGELFF	TGTGCCAGCAGTGTATTCGGGAGGGGCGCCGGGGAGCTGTTTTTT
TRBV27	-	-	TRBJ2-3	CASSYSLWGTDTQYF	TGTGCCAGCAGTTACTCCCTATGGGGCACAGATACGCAGTATTTT
TRBV19	once	-	TRBJ2-5	CASSLNVLGETQYF	TGTGCCAGTAGCCTGAACGTTCTGGGGGAGACCCAGTACTTC
TRBV27	-	-	TRBJ1-4	CASRRDGNEKLFF	TGTGCCAGCCGGCGGGACGGTAATGAAAAACTGTTTTTT
TRBV7-9	-	TRBD1	TRBJ2-7	CASIGQGASYEQYF	TGTGCCAGCATAGGGCAGGGGGCGTCCTACGAGCAGTACTTC
TRBV11-2	-	-	TRBJ2-7	CASSLDGSGRYEQYF	TGTGCCAGCAGCTTAGATGGCTCCGGACGCTACGAGCAGTACTTC
TRBV7-6	-	-	TRBJ2-7	CASSLAANIPEQYF	TGTGCCAGCAGCTTAGCTGCCAACATCCCAGAGCAGTACTTC
TRBV12-5	-	TRBD1	TRBJ1-2	CASGLAGTGIGYTF	TGTGCTAGTGGTTTGGCCGGGACAGGGATTGGCTACACCTTC